This T cell receptor beta chain was recovered during a study of regulatory T cells in long-lasting Graves disease. Study overall: Graves' patients diagnosed newly had used antithyroid drugs under 3 months.

Study-wide findings and caveats: Patients with persistent disease shared around 2,700 public clonotypes, outpacing the approximately 920 shared by new patients.

This clonotype occurred a few times. Its antigen is currently unknown. The time point denotes: newly diagnosed GD, antithyroid drugs for less than 3 months. Generation of the TCR library employed RNA extracted from PBMCs. With EDTA tubes as the receptacles, around 10 milliliters of peripheral blood were drawn. Libraries of TCR beta came from iRepertoire HTBI primers plus Arm-PCR of CDR3 regions. TCRdb redid the calling of the multiplex PCR reads with MiXCR, one entry per CDR3 protein. Of hundreds of thousands of distinct CDR3 sequences listed, roughly a sixth are singletons. The clonotype comes from a female donor with Graves disease. The sequences come from peripheral blood mononuclear cells (PBMCs), collected at new diagnosis, from a patient treated with antithyroid drugs.

The CDR3 DNA is TGTGCCAGCAGCTTAGATCCTAGCGGGGTATACAATGAGCAGTTCTTC. Protein: CASSLDPSGVYNEQFF. The chain has TRBV13 and TRBJ2-1, with 9 bases identical to TRBD2. Germline V gene data show CDR1 as PRHDT and CDR2 as FYEKMQ (reference sequence). With 1 base clipped from V and 4 bases from J, the junction kept 5 bases outside the gene matches. This CDR3 has 16 residues.